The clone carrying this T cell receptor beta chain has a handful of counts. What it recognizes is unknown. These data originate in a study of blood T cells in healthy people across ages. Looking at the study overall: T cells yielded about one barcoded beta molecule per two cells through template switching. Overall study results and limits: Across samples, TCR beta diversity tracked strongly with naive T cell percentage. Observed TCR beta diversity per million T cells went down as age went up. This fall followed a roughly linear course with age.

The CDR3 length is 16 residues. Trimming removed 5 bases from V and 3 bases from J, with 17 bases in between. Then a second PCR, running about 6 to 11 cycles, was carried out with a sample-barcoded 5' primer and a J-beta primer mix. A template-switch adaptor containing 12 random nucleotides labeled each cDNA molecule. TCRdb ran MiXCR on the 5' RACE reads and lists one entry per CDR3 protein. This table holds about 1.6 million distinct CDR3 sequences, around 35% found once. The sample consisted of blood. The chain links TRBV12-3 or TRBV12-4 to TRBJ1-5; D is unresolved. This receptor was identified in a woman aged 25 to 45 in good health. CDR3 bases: TGTGCCAGCAGTCCCCCGGGGAGTACTACCAATCAGCCCCAGCATTTT. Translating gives CASSPPGSTTNQPQHF.